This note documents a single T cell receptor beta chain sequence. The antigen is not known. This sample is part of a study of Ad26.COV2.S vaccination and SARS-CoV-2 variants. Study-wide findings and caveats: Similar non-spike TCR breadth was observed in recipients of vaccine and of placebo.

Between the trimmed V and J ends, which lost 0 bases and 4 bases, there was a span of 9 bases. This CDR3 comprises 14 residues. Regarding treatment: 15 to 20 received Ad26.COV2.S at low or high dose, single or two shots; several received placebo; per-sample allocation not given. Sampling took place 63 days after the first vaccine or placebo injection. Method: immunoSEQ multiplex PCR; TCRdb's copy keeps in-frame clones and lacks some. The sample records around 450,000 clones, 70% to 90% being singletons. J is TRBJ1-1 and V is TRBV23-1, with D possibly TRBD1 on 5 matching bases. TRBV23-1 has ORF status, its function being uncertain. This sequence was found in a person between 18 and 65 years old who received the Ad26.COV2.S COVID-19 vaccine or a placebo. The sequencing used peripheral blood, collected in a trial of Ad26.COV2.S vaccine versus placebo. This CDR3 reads CASSQSGGVTEAFF. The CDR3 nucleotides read TGCGCCAGCAGTCAATCGGGGGGAGTCACTGAAGCTTTCTTT.